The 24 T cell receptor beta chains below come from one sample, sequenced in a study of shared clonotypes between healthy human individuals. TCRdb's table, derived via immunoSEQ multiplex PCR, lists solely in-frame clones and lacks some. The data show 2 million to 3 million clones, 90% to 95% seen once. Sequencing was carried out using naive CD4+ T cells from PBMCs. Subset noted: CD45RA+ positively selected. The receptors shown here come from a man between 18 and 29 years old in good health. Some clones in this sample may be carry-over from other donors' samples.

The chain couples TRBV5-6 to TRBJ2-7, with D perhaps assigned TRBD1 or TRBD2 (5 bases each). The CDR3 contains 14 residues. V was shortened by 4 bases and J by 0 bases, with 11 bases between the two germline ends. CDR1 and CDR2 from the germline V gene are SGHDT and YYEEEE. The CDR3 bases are TGTGCCAGCAGCCATCCAGGGAGCTCCTACGAGCAGTACTTC. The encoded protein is CASSHPGSSYEQYF.

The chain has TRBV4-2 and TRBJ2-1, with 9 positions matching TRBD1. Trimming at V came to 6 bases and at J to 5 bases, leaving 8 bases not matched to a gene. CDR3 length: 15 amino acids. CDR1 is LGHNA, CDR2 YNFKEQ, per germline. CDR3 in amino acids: CASSAGDRDNNEQFF. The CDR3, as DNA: TGTGCCAGCAGTGCCGGGGACAGGGATAACAATGAGCAGTTCTTC.

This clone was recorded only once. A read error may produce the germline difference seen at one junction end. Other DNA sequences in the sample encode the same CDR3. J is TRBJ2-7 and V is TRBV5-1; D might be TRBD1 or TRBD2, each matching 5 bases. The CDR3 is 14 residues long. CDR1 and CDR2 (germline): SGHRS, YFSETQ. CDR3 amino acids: CASSFTRGSYEQYF. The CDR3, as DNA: TGTGCCAGCAGCTTCACTAGGGGCTCCTACGAGCAGTACTTC.

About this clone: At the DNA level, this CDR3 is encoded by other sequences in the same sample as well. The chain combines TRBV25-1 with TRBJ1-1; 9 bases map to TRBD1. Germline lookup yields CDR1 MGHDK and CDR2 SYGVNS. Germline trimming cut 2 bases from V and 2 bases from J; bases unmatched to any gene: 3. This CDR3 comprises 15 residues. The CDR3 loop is CASSEPGQGNTEAFF. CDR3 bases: TGTGCCAGCAGTGAACCGGGACAGGGAAACACTGAAGCTTTCTTT.

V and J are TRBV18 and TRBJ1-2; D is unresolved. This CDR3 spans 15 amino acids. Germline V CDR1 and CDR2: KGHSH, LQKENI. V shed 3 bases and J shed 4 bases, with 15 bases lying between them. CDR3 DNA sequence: TGTGCCAGCTCACCCGAAGCTGGGCAAATCTATGGCTACACCTTC. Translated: CASSPEAGQIYGYTF.

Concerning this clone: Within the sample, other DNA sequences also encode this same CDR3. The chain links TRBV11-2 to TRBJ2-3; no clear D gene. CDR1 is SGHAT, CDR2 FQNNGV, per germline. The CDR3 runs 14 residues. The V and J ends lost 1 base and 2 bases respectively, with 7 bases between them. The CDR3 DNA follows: TGTGCCAGCAGCTTAGGTCTTTTCACAGATACGCAGTATTTT. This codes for CASSLGLFTDTQYF.

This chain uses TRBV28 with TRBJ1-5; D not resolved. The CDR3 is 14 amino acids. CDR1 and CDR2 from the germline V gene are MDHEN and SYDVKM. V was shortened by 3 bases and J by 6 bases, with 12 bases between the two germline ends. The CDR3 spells CASSFTGFSQPQHF. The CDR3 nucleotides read TGTGCCAGCAGTTTTACGGGGTTCTCTCAGCCCCAGCATTTT.

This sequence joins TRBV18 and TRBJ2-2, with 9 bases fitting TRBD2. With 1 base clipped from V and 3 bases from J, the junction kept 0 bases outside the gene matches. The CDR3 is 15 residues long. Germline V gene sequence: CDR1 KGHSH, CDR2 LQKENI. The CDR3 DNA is TGTGCCAGCTCACCACTAGCGGGAGACACCGGGGAGCTGTTTTTT. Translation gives CASSPLAGDTGELFF.

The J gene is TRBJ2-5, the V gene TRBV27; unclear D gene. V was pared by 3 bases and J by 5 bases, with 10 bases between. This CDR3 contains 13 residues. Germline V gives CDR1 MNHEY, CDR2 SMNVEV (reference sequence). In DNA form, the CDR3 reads TGTGCCAGCAGTTTCGACCGCCGGGAGACCCAGTACTTC. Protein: CASSFDRRETQYF.

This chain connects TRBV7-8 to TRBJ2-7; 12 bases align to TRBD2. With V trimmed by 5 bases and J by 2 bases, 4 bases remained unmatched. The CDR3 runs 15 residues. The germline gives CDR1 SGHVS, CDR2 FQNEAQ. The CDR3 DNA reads TGTGCCAGCAGCCCTTCTAGCGGGAGGGCCTACGAGCAGTACTTC. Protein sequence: CASSPSSGRAYEQYF.

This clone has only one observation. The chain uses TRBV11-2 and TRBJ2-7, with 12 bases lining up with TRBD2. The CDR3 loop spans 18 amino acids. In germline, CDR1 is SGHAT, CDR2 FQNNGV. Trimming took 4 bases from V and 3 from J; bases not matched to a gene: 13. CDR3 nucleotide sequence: TGTGCCAGCAGCTCCCTGGCGCTAGCGGGAGGGCGGATCTACGAGCAGTACTTC. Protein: CASSSLALAGGRIYEQYF. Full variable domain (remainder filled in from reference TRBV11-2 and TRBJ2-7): EAGVAQSPRYKIIEKRQSVAFWCNPISGHATLYWYQQILGQGPKLLIQFQNNGVVDDSQLPKDRFSAERLKGVDSTLKIQPAKLEDSAVYLCASSSLALAGGRIYEQYFGPGTRLTVT.

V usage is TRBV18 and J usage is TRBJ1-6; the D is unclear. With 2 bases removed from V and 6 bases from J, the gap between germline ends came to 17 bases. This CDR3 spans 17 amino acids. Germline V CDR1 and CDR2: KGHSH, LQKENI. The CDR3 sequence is CASSPYTGSPGNSPLHF. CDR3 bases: TGTGCCAGCTCACCATACACCGGCAGCCCCGGTAATTCACCCCTCCACTTT. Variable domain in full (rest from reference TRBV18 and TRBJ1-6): NAGVMQNPRHLVRRRGQEARLRCSPMKGHSHVYWYRQLPEEGLKFMVYLQKENIIDESGMPKERFSAEFPKEGPSILRIQQVVRGDSAAYFCASSPYTGSPGNSPLHFGNGTRLTVT.

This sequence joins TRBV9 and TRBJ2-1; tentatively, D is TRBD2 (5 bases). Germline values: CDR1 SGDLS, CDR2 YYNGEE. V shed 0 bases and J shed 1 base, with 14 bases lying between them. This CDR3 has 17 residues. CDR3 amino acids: CASSVVASIASYNEQFF. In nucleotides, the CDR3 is TGTGCCAGCAGCGTAGTGGCTAGCATTGCGTCCTACAATGAGCAGTTCTTC.

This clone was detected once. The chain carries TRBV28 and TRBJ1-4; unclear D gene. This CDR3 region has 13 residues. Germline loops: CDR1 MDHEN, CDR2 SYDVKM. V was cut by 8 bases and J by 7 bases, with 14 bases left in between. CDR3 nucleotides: TGTGCCAGCGCTCCCCGGGCAGCTGAAAAACTGTTTTTT. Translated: CASAPRAAEKLFF. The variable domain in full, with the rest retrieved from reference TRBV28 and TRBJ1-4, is DVKVTQSSRYLVKRTGEKVFLECVQDMDHENMFWYRQDPGLGLRLIYFSYDVKMKEKGDIPEGYSVSREKKERFSLILESASTNQTSMYLCASAPRAAEKLFFGSGTQLSVL.

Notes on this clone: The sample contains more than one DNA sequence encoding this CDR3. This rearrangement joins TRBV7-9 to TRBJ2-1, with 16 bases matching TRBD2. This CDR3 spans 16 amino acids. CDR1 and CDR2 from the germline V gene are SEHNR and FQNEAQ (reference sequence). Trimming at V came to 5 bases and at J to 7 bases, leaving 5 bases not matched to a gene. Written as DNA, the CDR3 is TGTGCCAGCAGCCCACCGGGACTAGCGGGGGGGAATGAGCAGTTCTTC. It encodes CASSPPGLAGGNEQFF.

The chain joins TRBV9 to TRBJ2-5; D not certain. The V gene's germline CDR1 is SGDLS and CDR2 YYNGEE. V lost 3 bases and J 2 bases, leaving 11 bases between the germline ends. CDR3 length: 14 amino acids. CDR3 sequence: CASSDGRAQETQYF. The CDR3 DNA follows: TGTGCCAGCAGCGATGGACGGGCGCAAGAGACCCAGTACTTC.

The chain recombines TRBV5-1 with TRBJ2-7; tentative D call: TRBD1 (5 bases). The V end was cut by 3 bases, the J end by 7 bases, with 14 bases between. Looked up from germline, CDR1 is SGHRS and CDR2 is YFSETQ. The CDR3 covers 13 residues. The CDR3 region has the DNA TGCGCCAGCAGCTCCCAGGGTCACGAGGAGCAGTACTTC. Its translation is CASSSQGHEEQYF.

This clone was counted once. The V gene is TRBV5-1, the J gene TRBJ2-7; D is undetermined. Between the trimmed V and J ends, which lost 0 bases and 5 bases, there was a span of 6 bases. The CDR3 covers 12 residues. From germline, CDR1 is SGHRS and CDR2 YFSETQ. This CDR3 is CASSLVVDEQYF. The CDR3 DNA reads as TGCGCCAGCAGCTTGGTCGTAGACGAGCAGTACTTC.

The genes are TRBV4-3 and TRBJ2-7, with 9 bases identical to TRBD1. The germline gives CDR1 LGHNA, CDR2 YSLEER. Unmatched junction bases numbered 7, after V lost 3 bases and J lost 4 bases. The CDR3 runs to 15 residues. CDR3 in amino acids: CASSHRPGQGYEQYF. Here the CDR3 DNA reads TGCGCCAGCAGCCACAGACCGGGACAGGGTTACGAGCAGTACTTC.

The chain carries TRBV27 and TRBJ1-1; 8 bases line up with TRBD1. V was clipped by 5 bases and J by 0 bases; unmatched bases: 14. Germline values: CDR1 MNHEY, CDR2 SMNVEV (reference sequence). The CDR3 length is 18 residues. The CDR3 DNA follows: TGTGCCAGCAGTCCCCAGCCGTGGACAGGGTTCATGAACACTGAAGCTTTCTTT. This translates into CASSPQPWTGFMNTEAFF.

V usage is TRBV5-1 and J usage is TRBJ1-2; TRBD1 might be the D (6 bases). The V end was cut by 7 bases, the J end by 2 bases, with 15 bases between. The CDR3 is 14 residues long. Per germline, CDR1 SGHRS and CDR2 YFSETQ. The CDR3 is CASGVRGENYGYTF. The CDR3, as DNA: TGCGCCAGCGGCGTTAGGGGGGAAAACTATGGCTACACCTTC.

For the CDR3, the DNA is TGTGCCACCAGCAGACAGGGACTGAACACTGAAGCTTTCTTT. Protein product: CATSRQGLNTEAFF. The rearrangement links TRBV15 to TRBJ1-1, with D perhaps TRBD1 (5 bases). Germline lookup yields CDR1 LNHNV and CDR2 YYDKDF (reference sequence). CDR3 length: 14 amino acids. Trimming took 2 bases from V and 0 from J, leaving 7 bases between them.

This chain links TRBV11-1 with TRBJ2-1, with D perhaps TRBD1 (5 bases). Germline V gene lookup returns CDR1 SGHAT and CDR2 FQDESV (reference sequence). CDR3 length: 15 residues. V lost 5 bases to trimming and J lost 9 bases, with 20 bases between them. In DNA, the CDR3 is TGTGCCAGCAGCACTATGACAGCGACGGCGACTGAGCAGTTCTTC. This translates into CASSTMTATATEQFF.

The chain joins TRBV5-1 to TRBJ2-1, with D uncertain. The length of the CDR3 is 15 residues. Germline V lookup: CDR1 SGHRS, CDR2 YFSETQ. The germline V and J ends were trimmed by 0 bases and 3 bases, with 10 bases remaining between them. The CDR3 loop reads CASSLDTHNYNEQFF. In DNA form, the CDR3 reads TGCGCCAGCAGCTTGGACACTCACAACTACAATGAGCAGTTCTTC.